Below, 16 T cell receptor beta chains from the same sample are listed, as sequenced in a study of shared clonotypes between healthy human individuals. CD45RO negativity and positive selection for CCR7 defined naive CD8 cells, a population that excluded terminally differentiated effector memory CD45RA+ cells. Profiling relied on immunoSEQ multiplex PCR, and the TCRdb table lists in-frame clones only, not all of them. The sample includes hundreds of thousands of clones, around 92% of them seen just once. Input material: naive CD8+ T cells sorted from blood. Source of these receptors: a man aged 25 to 40 in good health.

This clone came up once. The chain recombines TRBV18 with TRBJ2-5; 10 bases fit TRBD1. Trimming at V came to 0 bases and at J to 0 bases, leaving 7 bases not matched to a gene. The length of the CDR3 is 18 residues. Germline-derived CDR1 and CDR2 are KGHSH and LQKENI. CDR3 DNA: TGTGCCAGCTCACCACCGGGCTGGGACAGGGGACACCAAGAGACCCAGTACTTC. Protein: CASSPPGWDRGHQETQYF.

Here the CDR3 DNA reads TGTGCCAGCAGCGTAGTTCAAACTGCCGGGGGACTCGGCTACACCTTC. This codes for CASSVVQTAGGLGYTF. This rearrangement joins TRBV9 to TRBJ1-2, with D possibly matching TRBD1 (5 bases). CDR3 length: 16 residues. Germline CDR1 reads SGDLS; CDR2 reads YYNGEE. V dropped 0 bases and J dropped 8 bases, with 20 bases sitting between them.

The genes are TRBV7-6 and TRBJ2-7, with 11 bases lining up with TRBD2. Germline CDR1 and CDR2: SGHVS and FNYEAQ. V lost 0 bases and J lost 0; bases outside the gene matches: 1. The length of the CDR3 is 16 residues. The CDR3 sequence: CASSLAGTSGSYEQYF. The CDR3 DNA reads TGTGCCAGCAGCTTAGCGGGGACTAGCGGCTCCTACGAGCAGTACTTC.

This chain joins TRBV19 and TRBJ1-1; 9 bases map to TRBD1. V trimming: 4 bases; J trimming: 1 base; junction bases outside the gene matches: 7. CDR3 length: 16 residues. Germline lookup yields CDR1 LNHDA and CDR2 SQIVND (reference sequence). The CDR3 bases are TGTGCCAGTAGTAGACTAACAGGGGGCCCGAACACTGAAGCTTTCTTT. Protein sequence: CASSRLTGGPNTEAFF.

The V call is TRBV27, the J call TRBJ2-7; 9 nucleotides align to TRBD2. The CDR3 covers 15 residues. Germline values: CDR1 MNHEY, CDR2 SMNVEV (reference sequence). The ends lost 0 bases at V and 7 bases at J; junction bases unmatched: 7. CDR3 coding DNA: TGTGCCAGCAGTTTATCATTAGCGGGAGCACAAGAGCAGTACTTC. It encodes CASSLSLAGAQEQYF.

This clone was observed a single time. The chain carries TRBV10-2 and TRBJ2-1; 7 bases match TRBD1. The J segment lost 2 bases and the V segment lost 7 bases, leaving 11 bases of the junction unmatched. Germline-derived CDR1 and CDR2 are WSHSY and SAAADI. This CDR3 is built from 16 residues. This CDR3 is CASTDVVGTAYNEQFF. CDR3 DNA sequence: TGCGCCAGCACCGATGTGGTGGGGACAGCCTACAATGAGCAGTTCTTC.

V is TRBV7-9 and J is TRBJ2-2, with D hard to call. Trimming pared 1 base from V and 3 bases from J, leaving 12 bases between. The CDR3 totals 16 residues. CDR1 is SEHNR and CDR2 is FQNEAQ in the germline V gene (reference sequence). The CDR3 nucleotides are TGTGCCAGCAGCTTAGTTCTCCAATGGGACACCGGGGAGCTGTTTTTT. Its translation is CASSLVLQWDTGELFF.

CDR3 nucleotides: TGCAGCGTTCAGGACAGGATCACAGATACGCAGTATTTT. Amino acid sequence: CSVQDRITDTQYF. The rearrangement joins TRBV29-1 to TRBJ2-3; TRBD1 matches 7 bases. The CDR3 spans 13 residues. V lost 5 bases to trimming and J lost 2 bases; unmatched junction nucleotides: 4. Germline values: CDR1 SQVTM, CDR2 ANQGSEA.

CDR3 coding DNA: TGTGCCAGCAGTTTAACCAGGCAGGGGGGACGGGAGACCCAGTACTTC. It specifies CASSLTRQGGRETQYF. The rearrangement uses TRBV27 and TRBJ2-5, with D perhaps TRBD1 (7 bases). This CDR3 region has 16 residues. Trimming took off 2 bases at V and 5 bases at J, with 18 bases between the two ends. Germline CDR1 and CDR2: MNHEY and SMNVEV (reference sequence).

The rearrangement links TRBV28 to TRBJ2-3; D is undetermined. Trimming left V 6 bases short and J 2 bases short, with 18 bases between. The germline CDR1 and CDR2 sequences are MDHEN and SYDVKM. The CDR3 sequence is 16 residues long. The chain's CDR3 is CASRLTATANTDTQYF. The CDR3 region has the DNA TGTGCCAGCAGGCTCACAGCGACGGCCAACACAGATACGCAGTATTTT.

CDR3: CASTANTEAFF. The CDR3, as DNA: TGTGCCAGTACCGCCAACACTGAAGCTTTCTTT. This chain connects TRBV19 to TRBJ1-1, with no clear D. Trimming removed 7 bases from V and 2 bases from J, with 5 bases in between. CDR1 LNHDA and CDR2 SQIVND come from the germline V gene (reference sequence). This CDR3 comprises 11 residues. The full variable domain, rest sourced from reference TRBV19 and TRBJ1-1, is DGGITQSPKYLFRKEGQNVTLSCEQNLNHDAMYWYRQDPGQGLRLIYYSQIVNDFQKGDIAEGYSVSREKKESFPLTVTSAQKNPTAFYLCASTANTEAFFGQGTRLTVV.

This sequence joins TRBV5-6 and TRBJ2-1; weak D call: TRBD2 (5 bases). V dropped 5 bases and J dropped 7 bases, with 7 bases sitting between them. CDR1 SGHDT and CDR2 YYEEEE come from the germline V gene. The CDR3 consists of 11 residues. CDR3 in amino acids: CASRGGNEQFF. In nucleotides, the CDR3 is TGTGCCAGCAGGGGCGGGAATGAGCAGTTCTTC.

V usage is TRBV7-9 and J usage is TRBJ2-2; D perhaps matches TRBD2 (6 bases). The CDR3 consists of 15 residues. The V end was cut by 7 bases, the J end by 1 base, with 13 bases between. From germline, CDR1 is SEHNR and CDR2 FQNEAQ (reference sequence). The CDR3 protein is CASIGGTGNTGELFF. The CDR3 region has the DNA TGTGCCAGCATAGGCGGGACGGGGAACACCGGGGAGCTGTTTTTT.

The chain has TRBV5-7 and TRBJ2-7, with 13 bases that match TRBD2. TRBV5-7 is assigned to the ORF class and has an uncertain function. This CDR3 has 16 residues. The ends lost 3 bases at V and 2 bases at J; junction bases unmatched: 5. The CDR3 DNA follows: TGTGCCAGCAGCTCTCGGACTAGCGGGAGACCCTACGAGCAGTACTTC. The encoded protein is CASSSRTSGRPYEQYF.

The chain uses TRBV18 and TRBJ2-7; possible D gene TRBD1, 6 bases. The germline V gene encodes CDR1 KGHSH and CDR2 LQKENI. The CDR3 is made up of 14 amino acids. The ends were cut back, 2 bases at V and 4 bases at J, with 12 bases in the middle. The DNA of the CDR3 is TGTGCCAGCTCACCAACAGGGTTAATTTACGAGCAGTACTTC. Amino acid sequence: CASSPTGLIYEQYF.

V is TRBV4-1 and J is TRBJ1-1, with D perhaps matching TRBD1 (5 bases). V lost 3 bases to trimming and J lost 2 bases, with 19 bases between them. Germline CDR1 MGHRA, CDR2 YSYEKL. This CDR3 contains 17 residues. The CDR3 sequence is CASSQISGGTLNTEAFF. For the CDR3, the DNA is TGCGCCAGCAGCCAGATTAGCGGTGGGACTCTAAACACTGAAGCTTTCTTT.